Included here is one T cell receptor (beta chain) sequence, with context. The data derive from a study of cytomegalovirus exposure and HLA in healthy donors. The CDR3 spans 13 residues. Both 60 Vbeta primers and 13 Jbeta primers went into the PCR. Generated by immunoSEQ multiplex PCR, the TCRdb table keeps only in-frame clones and is missing some. The sample has approximately 100,000 clones; approximately 70% are singletons. Material for sequencing was PBMCs. This chain connects TRBV21-1 to TRBJ2-7; no check of the table's D call, TRBD1, against the DNA was made. TRBV21-1 is given as a pseudogene. This clonotype originated in a woman in her late teens or twenties in good health and CMV-seropositive. CDR3 nucleotide sequence: TGTGCCAGCAGCAAAGAGGACATTTACGAGCAGTACTTC. Translated, it gives CASSKEDIYEQYF.